The 21 T cell receptor beta chains listed next were all sequenced from one sample in a study of STAT5B mutations in CD4+ large granular lymphocyte leukemia (dated by TCRdb to 2022 to 2024). Library prep was done by the immunoSEQ multiplex PCR assay. TCRdb provides this immuneACCESS table in a form limited to in-frame rearrangements. Some clones are lacking; in checked studies, under half of them reflect an unresolved V gene, and why the rest are absent is not known. In this sample the table shows fewer than 45,000 clones, approximately 80% of which occur a single time. The leading ten clones occupy approximately 4% of the sample. Sequenced: CD4+ T cells from blood buffy coats. The origin of the receptors is a human donor in good health.

The chain joins TRBV2 to TRBJ2-1; D might be TRBD2 (5 bases). Germline values: CDR1 SNHLY, CDR2 FYNNEI. Trimming shortened V by 6 bases and J by 0 bases, and 12 bases separated the two germline ends. There are 15 residues in the CDR3. CDR3 DNA: TGTGCCAGCAGCGTCGACTATTCCTCCTACAATGAGCAGTTCTTC. Its protein product is CASSVDYSSYNEQFF.

The rearrangement joins TRBV5-6 to TRBJ2-1, with unresolved D. Deletions cut 0 bases from V and 1 base from J, with 11 bases between. CDR3 length: 16 amino acids. Germline-derived CDR1 and CDR2 are SGHDT and YYEEEE. DNA for the CDR3: TGTGCCAGCAGCTTGGACTTTTCCGGGTCCTACAATGAGCAGTTCTTC. As protein: CASSLDFSGSYNEQFF.

The chain couples TRBV7-9 to TRBJ1-2; possibly TRBD1 for D (5 bases). Germline assignment: CDR1 SEHNR and CDR2 FQNEAQ (reference sequence). The CDR3 has 15 amino acids. Trimming took off 5 bases at V and 4 bases at J, with 17 bases between the two ends. The CDR3 protein is CASSPHGTGTYGYTF. The CDR3 nucleotides are TGTGCCAGCAGCCCCCATGGAACAGGCACCTATGGCTACACCTTC.

As DNA, the CDR3 is TGTGCCAGCAGCGTATTTGGGGGGGCCGCAGATACGCAGTATTTT. It codes for CASSVFGGAADTQYF. The chain joins TRBV9 to TRBJ2-3; tentatively, D is TRBD2 (7 bases). Germline values: CDR1 SGDLS, CDR2 YYNGEE. The V gene lost 1 base and the J gene lost 4 bases, with 13 bases spanning the gap. This CDR3 has 15 residues.

The rearrangement joins TRBV14 to TRBJ1-1; D is undetermined. This CDR3 contains 13 residues. V lost 0 bases and J lost 0, with 2 bases in between. Germline V CDR1 and CDR2: SGHDN, FVKESK. CDR3 nucleotide sequence: TGTGCCAGCAGCCAAGATCTGAACACTGAAGCTTTCTTT. Its protein is CASSQDLNTEAFF. The full variable domain, with the rest looked up from reference TRBV14 and TRBJ1-1, is EAGVTQFPSHSVIEKGQTVTLRCDPISGHDNLYWYRRVMGKEIKFLLHFVKESKQDESGMPNNRFLAERTGGTYSTLKVQPAELEDSGVYFCASSQDLNTEAFFGQGTRLTVV.

V is TRBV21-1 and J is TRBJ1-1. TRBV21-1 is designated a pseudogene. CDR3 length equals 13 residues. The CDR3, as DNA: TGTGCCAGCCTATGGGGACCACACACTGAAGCTTTCTTT. It yields the protein CASLWGPHTEAFF.

The V call is TRBV18, the J call TRBJ1-1; 9 bases match TRBD1. The ends lost 2 bases at V and 0 bases at J; junction bases unmatched: 4. This CDR3 is built from 16 residues. Looked up from germline, CDR1 is KGHSH and CDR2 is LQKENI. CDR3 in amino acids: CASSPGTGGMNTEAFF. The CDR3 nucleotides are TGTGCCAGCTCACCAGGTACAGGGGGCATGAACACTGAAGCTTTCTTT.

The chain has TRBV7-2 and TRBJ2-1; 9 nucleotides agree with TRBD2. Germline values: CDR1 SGHTA, CDR2 FQGNSA. J gave up 7 bases and V 4 bases, and 11 bases lay outside the gene matches. This CDR3 has 16 amino acids. CDR3 region: CASSSSPSGVYNEQFF. In DNA, the CDR3 is TGTGCCAGCAGCTCCTCTCCTAGCGGGGTGTATAATGAGCAGTTCTTC.

The chain recombines TRBV5-4 with TRBJ1-4; D unclear. V was clipped by 1 base and J by 0 bases, with 4 bases between them. Per the germline V gene, CDR1 is SGHNT and CDR2 is YYREEE (reference sequence). This CDR3 has 14 amino acids. As DNA, the CDR3 is TGTGCCAGCAGCTTGATAGCAACTAATGAAAAACTGTTTTTT. It codes for CASSLIATNEKLFF. Full variable domain (outside the CDR3, taken from reference TRBV5-4 and TRBJ1-4): ETGVTQSPTHLIKTRGQQVTLRCSSQSGHNTVSWYQQALGQGPQFIFQYYREEENGRGNFPPRFSGLQFPNYSSELNVNALELDDSALYLCASSLIATNEKLFFGSGTQLSVL.

The chain employs TRBV7-8 and TRBJ1-1; tentatively, D is TRBD1 (5 bases). Trimming pared 3 bases from V and 4 bases from J, leaving 9 bases between. CDR3 size: 13 residues. CDR1 is SGHVS and CDR2 is FQNEAQ in the germline V gene. CDR3 amino acids: CASSFTRGTEAFF. CDR3 nucleotides: TGTGCCAGCAGCTTTACGAGGGGCACTGAAGCTTTCTTT.

This sequence joins TRBV19 and TRBJ2-7; D might be TRBD1 or TRBD2, each matching 5 bases. The CDR3 totals 13 residues. Looked up from germline, CDR1 is LNHDA and CDR2 is SQIVND (reference sequence). V shed 5 bases and J shed 3 bases, with 11 bases lying between them. The CDR3 reads CASSGTPGYEQYF. In nucleotides, the CDR3 is TGTGCCAGTAGTGGGACCCCGGGCTACGAGCAGTACTTC.

This clone has only a few counts. This chain uses TRBV10-3 with TRBJ2-7, with D tentatively TRBD1 or TRBD2 (5 bases each). Germline V gene sequence: CDR1 ENHRY, CDR2 SYGVKD. Trimming pared 9 bases from V and 0 bases from J, leaving 9 bases between. This CDR3 has 12 amino acids. CDR3 sequence reads: CAMRDHSYEQYF. DNA for the CDR3: TGTGCCATGAGGGACCACTCCTACGAGCAGTACTTC.

V and J are TRBV6-5 and TRBJ2-2; D is uncertain. The CDR3 covers 15 residues. Germline CDR1 and CDR2: MNHEY and SVGAGI. Trimming left V 0 bases short and J 2 bases short, with 7 bases between. CDR3 in amino acids: CASSYSSFNTGELFF. DNA of the CDR3: TGTGCCAGCAGTTACTCATCCTTTAACACCGGGGAGCTGTTTTTT.

The chain links TRBV5-4 to TRBJ1-6, with D hard to call. The CDR3 has 16 amino acids. In germline, CDR1 is SGHNT, CDR2 YYREEE (reference sequence). The V gene lost 5 bases and the J gene lost 5 bases, with 17 bases spanning the gap. The CDR3 sequence is CASRPSLGTDNSPLHF. CDR3 in DNA: TGTGCCAGCAGACCCTCACTGGGAACGGATAATTCACCCCTCCACTTT.

V is TRBV28 and J is TRBJ2-7; D is uncertain. The CDR3 spans 11 residues. Looked up from germline, CDR1 is MDHEN and CDR2 is SYDVKM. The V gene lost 4 bases and the J gene lost 7 bases, with 8 bases spanning the gap. Here the CDR3 DNA reads TGTGCCAGCAGTTCCGGTTGGGAGCAGTACTTC. Its protein product is CASSSGWEQYF.

The rearrangement links TRBV9 to TRBJ1-3; D not certain. V lost 2 bases to trimming and J lost 0 bases, with 6 bases between them. Germline V gene lookup returns CDR1 SGDLS and CDR2 YYNGEE. The CDR3 extends over 14 amino acids. The CDR3 sequence is CASSVALSGNTIYF. DNA of the CDR3: TGTGCCAGCAGCGTGGCCCTCTCTGGAAACACCATATATTTT.

The chain is built from TRBV4-1 and TRBJ2-7; perhaps TRBD2 as D (5 bases). Germline V gene lookup returns CDR1 MGHRA and CDR2 YSYEKL. Trimming shortened V by 2 bases and J by 5 bases, and 10 bases separated the two germline ends. The CDR3 totals 13 residues. This CDR3 is CASSQLAINEQYF. The DNA for the CDR3 is TGCGCCAGCAGCCAATTAGCGATCAACGAGCAGTACTTC.

This clone has a single count. The J gene is TRBJ2-2, the V gene TRBV30; a possible D gene is TRBD2 (5 bases). V was clipped by 3 bases and J by 2 bases, with 10 bases between them. The CDR3 has 14 residues. CDR1 and CDR2 from the germline V gene are GTSNPN and SVGIG (reference sequence). The DNA for the CDR3 is TGTGCCTGGAGGCCGGGGTCTAACACCGGGGAGCTGTTTTTT. As protein: CAWRPGSNTGELFF.

The chain is built from TRBV6-6 and TRBJ2-4, with TRBD2 matching over 9 bases. Germline V CDR1 and CDR2: MNHNY, SVGAGI (reference sequence). V lost 4 bases and J lost 1; bases outside the gene matches: 2. The CDR3 sequence is 15 residues long. The CDR3 nucleotides are TGTGCCAGCAGTTCCGGGACTAGCGCCAAAAACATTCAGTACTTC. Translated, it gives CASSSGTSAKNIQYF.

The J gene is TRBJ2-5, the V gene TRBV5-1; D uncertain. CDR1 is SGHRS and CDR2 is YFSETQ in the germline V gene. The CDR3 loop spans 15 amino acids. V lost 3 bases to trimming and J lost 2 bases, with 14 bases between them. CDR3: CASSSYLGPQETQYF. CDR3 sequence (DNA): TGCGCCAGCAGCTCTTACTTAGGACCACAAGAGACCCAGTACTTC.

The chain employs TRBV11-2 and TRBJ2-5; 8 bases match TRBD1. In germline, CDR1 is SGHAT, CDR2 FQNNGV. The CDR3 contains 13 residues. Unmatched junction bases numbered 6, after V lost 5 bases and J lost 7 bases. For the CDR3, the DNA is TGTGCCAGCAGCGCGCAGGGGGCCGGGACCCAGTACTTC. Translating gives CASSAQGAGTQYF.